This T cell receptor (beta chain) was profiled in a study of T cells in Graves' hyperthyroidism and ophthalmopathy. Amplification of TCR beta CDR3 regions used RNA as the template. Researchers ran a first-round RT-PCR on the TCR CDR3 using the HTBI primer set. TCRdb ran MiXCR on the multiplex PCR reads and lists one entry per CDR3 protein. Among around 240,000 distinct CDR3 sequences, around 15% were seen once, and the ten largest hold 25% to 30%. This clonotype was counted many times. V dropped 1 base and J dropped 8 bases, with 8 bases sitting between them. CDR3 length equals 13 residues. Germline V lookup: CDR1 SEHNR, CDR2 FQNEAQ (reference sequence).

This TCR came from a young woman with Graves' ophthalmopathy. The chain carries TRBV7-9 and TRBJ2-2; D unresolved. Sequencing was done on a sample of blood. CDR3 DNA sequence: TGTGCCAGCAGCTTAGGTGCATCGGGGGAGCTGTTTTTT. Translated, it gives CASSLGASGELFF.